These T cell receptor beta chains were read from a single sample in a study of T cell responses to AZD1222 COVID-19 vaccine. TCRdb's copy holds only in-frame clones and misses some; the assay was immunoSEQ multiplex PCR. In the table there are roughly 190,000 clones, 85% to 95% of which are singletons. This sample comprised peripheral blood, obtained on day 0 of AZD1222 vaccination. The origin of the receptors is an adult in good health. Each CDR3 is given with its conserved first and last residue. Fields, in order: D gene, clone size, V gene, J gene, CDR3 protein, CDR3 DNA. The D gene is left open where the match is weak. Size is stated for part of the rows, as once, few or many counts, or as a class when the clone is expanded.

d_gene: NA
abundance: once
v_gene: TRBV6-4
j_gene: TRBJ1-5
CDR3aa: CASNLQGGIQPQHF
CDR3nt: TGTGCCAGCAACCTACAGGGAGGAATTCAGCCCCAGCATTTT

d_gene: TRBD1
abundance: NA
v_gene: TRBV18
j_gene: TRBJ2-5
CDR3aa: CASSPIGTGLETQYF
CDR3nt: TGTGCCAGCTCACCTATCGGGACAGGGCTAGAGACCCAGTACTTC

d_gene: NA
abundance: NA
v_gene: TRBV6-6
j_gene: TRBJ1-6
CDR3aa: CASSTQGVNSPLHF
CDR3nt: TGTGCCAGCAGTACACAGGGAGTTAATTCACCCCTCCACTTT

d_gene: NA
abundance: NA
v_gene: TRBV12-3/TRBV12-4
j_gene: TRBJ1-5
CDR3aa: CASSYGPDKSQHF
CDR3nt: TGTGCCAGCAGTTACGGGCCGGACAAGTCCCAGCATTTT

d_gene: TRBD2
abundance: NA
v_gene: TRBV9
j_gene: TRBJ2-5
CDR3aa: CASSALAGGQETQYF
CDR3nt: TGTGCCAGCAGCGCCTTAGCGGGGGGGCAAGAGACCCAGTACTTC

d_gene: NA
abundance: once
v_gene: TRBV11-1
j_gene: TRBJ2-7
CDR3aa: CASSQGPYEQYF
CDR3nt: TGTGCCAGCAGCCAAGGGCCTTACGAGCAGTACTTC

d_gene: NA
abundance: NA
v_gene: TRBV7-9
j_gene: TRBJ1-6
CDR3aa: CASSLDSASNSPLHF
CDR3nt: TGTGCCAGCAGCTTAGATTCGGCAAGTAATTCACCCCTCCACTTT

d_gene: NA
abundance: NA
v_gene: TRBV7-9
j_gene: TRBJ2-7
CDR3aa: CASSTSGDRFYEQYF
CDR3nt: TGTGCCAGCAGCACGTCGGGGGACCGCTTCTACGAGCAGTACTTC

d_gene: NA
abundance: NA
v_gene: TRBV7-3
j_gene: TRBJ1-5
CDR3aa: CASSLTSNQPQHF
CDR3nt: TGTGCCAGCAGCTTAACAAGCAATCAGCCCCAGCATTTT

d_gene: NA
abundance: NA
v_gene: TRBV5-1
j_gene: TRBJ1-1
CDR3aa: CASSLAGMRTEAFF
CDR3nt: TGCGCCAGCAGCTTGGCCGGGATGCGGACTGAAGCTTTCTTT